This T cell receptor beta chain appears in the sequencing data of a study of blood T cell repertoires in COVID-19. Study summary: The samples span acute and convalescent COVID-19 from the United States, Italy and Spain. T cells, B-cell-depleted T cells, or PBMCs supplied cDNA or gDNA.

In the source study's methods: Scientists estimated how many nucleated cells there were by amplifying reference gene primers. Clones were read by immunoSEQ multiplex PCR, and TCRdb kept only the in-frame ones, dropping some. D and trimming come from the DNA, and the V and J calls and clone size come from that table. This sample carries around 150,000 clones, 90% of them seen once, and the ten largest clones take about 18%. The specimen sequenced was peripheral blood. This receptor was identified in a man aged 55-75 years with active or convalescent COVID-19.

The CDR3 is CSVTSGTVSEQFF. DNA of the CDR3: TGCAGCGTTACTAGCGGGACGGTGAGTGAGCAGTTCTTC. The V gene is TRBV29-1, the J gene TRBJ2-1; TRBD2 aligns across 10 bases. The V and J ends lost 5 bases and 9 bases, in that order; junction bases with no gene match: 7. In germline, CDR1 is SQVTM, CDR2 ANQGSEA. This CDR3 is 13 amino acids long.